The 8 T cell receptor beta chains below all came from one sample that was sequenced in a study of CD8+CD57+ T cells in acquired aplastic anemia (dated by TCRdb to the late 2010s). Expansion of CD8+CD57+ cells had been shown by flow cytometry in the patients chosen for sequencing. The sequencer was an Illumina HiSeq 2000. Profiling of TCR beta VDJ combinations and CDR3 sequences used genomic DNA as the template. Through fastp at Q25 and MiXCR, TCRdb rebuilt clones from the public reads, retaining in-frame beta chains. For every CDR3 protein sequence, its rows merge into one entry that carries the most common genes and DNA. This sample has around 210,000 distinct CDR3 sequences in its table, and 65% of those were observed once. Roughly 50% of the sample is held by the ten biggest clonotypes. The sequenced sample consisted of sorted CD4+, CD8+, or CD8+CD57+ T cells (not recorded which) from PBMCs. The receptors were sampled from a human donor with aplastic anemia.

As regards this clonotype: This may be a read error: a much more frequent sequence differs by one nucleotide. The V call is TRBV5-6, the J call TRBJ2-5; D may match TRBD1 or TRBD2 (5 bases each). The ends were cut back, 4 bases at V and 2 bases at J, with 15 bases in the middle. The CDR3 is made up of 15 amino acids. Germline CDR1 is SGHDT and CDR2 is YYEEEE. CDR3 nucleotide sequence: TGTGCCAGCAGCCAAGATTACGAGGGGCAAGAGACCCAGTACTTC. This codes for CASSQDYEGQETQYF.

This chain uses TRBV29-1 with TRBJ1-1; D not resolved. Germline lookup yields CDR1 SQVTM and CDR2 ANQGSEA. The CDR3 has 13 amino acids. V lost 4 bases and J 2 bases, leaving 11 bases between the germline ends. This CDR3 is CSVGRTRNTEAFF. The CDR3 DNA reads TGCAGCGTTGGGAGAACCCGAAACACTGAAGCTTTCTTT.

This chain links TRBV20-1 with TRBJ2-1; 10 bases agree with TRBD2. From germline, CDR1 is DFQATT and CDR2 SNEGSKA (reference sequence). J lost 5 bases, V lost 3 bases, and 7 bases had no gene match. The CDR3 spans 15 residues. The CDR3 DNA sequence: TGCAGTGCTAGGGTTAGCGGGAGGCTCGACAATGAGCAGTTCTTC. Translating it yields CSARVSGRLDNEQFF.

CDR3 loop: CASSGGPHTGELFF. The CDR3 coding sequence is TGTGCCAGTTCGGGGGGACCCCACACCGGGGAGCTGTTTTTT. The chain uses TRBV19 and TRBJ2-2; 7 bases are a match to TRBD2. Germline loops: CDR1 LNHDA, CDR2 SQIVND (reference sequence). V lost 8 bases, J lost 3 bases, and 6 bases stayed unmatched. CDR3 size: 14 residues.

This chain connects TRBV7-9 to TRBJ1-1; TRBD1 matches at 7 bases. Germline lookup yields CDR1 SEHNR and CDR2 FQNEAQ (reference sequence). The J segment lost 7 bases and the V segment lost 6 bases, leaving 2 bases of the junction unmatched. CDR3 length: 11 amino acids. The CDR3 is CASRGTVEAFF. The DNA for the CDR3 is TGTGCCAGCAGGGGGACAGTTGAAGCTTTCTTT.

A few counts support this clonotype. The chain has TRBV25-1 and TRBJ1-1; a weak D match, TRBD1 (5 bases). This CDR3 region has 14 residues. With 5 bases removed from V and 3 bases from J, the gap between germline ends came to 13 bases. CDR1 and CDR2 (germline): MGHDK, SYGVNS. CDR3 bases: TGTGCCAGCAGTAACATGGGGCGGGACACTGAAGCTTTCTTT. Translating gives CASSNMGRDTEAFF.

The chain is built from TRBV19 and TRBJ2-3; D may match TRBD1 or TRBD2 (5 bases each). The CDR3 runs to 16 residues. Per the germline V gene, CDR1 is LNHDA and CDR2 is SQIVND (reference sequence). The V end was cut by 4 bases, the J end by 6 bases, with 20 bases between. In nucleotides, the CDR3 is TGTGCCAGTAGTACCCGGAACGACGGGGCTGAGGATACGCAGTATTTT. The encoded protein is CASSTRNDGAEDTQYF. The whole variable domain, remainder taken from reference TRBV19 and TRBJ2-3, is DGGITQSPKYLFRKEGQNVTLSCEQNLNHDAMYWYRQDPGQGLRLIYYSQIVNDFQKGDIAEGYSVSREKKESFPLTVTSAQKNPTAFYLCASSTRNDGAEDTQYFGPGTRLTVL.

Only a few counts were recorded for this clonotype. The gene calls are TRBV20-1 and TRBJ2-1; TRBD2 matches at 12 bases. V trimming: 3 bases; J trimming: 5 bases; junction bases outside the gene matches: 5. Germline-derived CDR1 and CDR2 are DFQATT and SNEGSKA (reference sequence). The CDR3 loop spans 15 amino acids. CDR3 region: CSARTSGRINNEQFF. CDR3 DNA: TGCAGTGCTAGGACTAGCGGGAGAATTAACAATGAGCAGTTCTTC.